This TCR delta chain was identified in a study of gamma-delta T cells after stem cell transplantation. TCRdb ran CATT on the RT-PCR reads. The sample lists approximately 3,200 delta-chain clones, about a fifth occurring once. The ends were cut back, 0 bases at V and 5 bases at J, with 24 bases in the middle. CDR3 length equals 18 residues. Germline CDR1 is GEAIGNYY and CDR2 is EKD. The sequence was obtained from a human donor. It is not recorded whose cells these are; they may come from a transplant donor. The sequenced sample was gamma-delta T cells. The chain employs TRDV2 and TRDJ1; D perhaps matches TRDD3 (6 bases). In nucleotides, the CDR3 is TGTGCCTGTGACACCTTCGTTTCGGAGGGTTTGGGGGGTGATAAACTCATCTTT. This gives the protein CACDTFVSEGLGGDKLIF.